This T cell receptor beta chain was profiled in a study of human T cells and chemical hapten exposure. Each CDR3 protein gets one entry after TCRdb re-called the RACE reads with MiXCR. The top ten clones hold approximately 6.7% of a sample with 180,000 or so distinct CDR3 sequences, 20% to 25% of them seen once. Trimming removed 3 bases from V and 8 bases from J, with 16 bases in between. The CDR3 has 14 amino acids. Time point defined: patch test 1, 2 weeks after DPC sensitization. The treatment: therapeutic diphenylcyclopropenone sensitization with weekly scalp DPC. The specimen comprised whole blood, sampled in connection with sensitization to the hapten diphenylcyclopropenone (DPC). V gene TRBV12-3 or TRBV12-4 combines with J gene TRBJ1-1; D is ambiguous. This TCR came from a woman aged 50 to 65 with alopecia areata. Some clones in this sample may be carry-over from other donors' samples. CDR3 bases: TGTGCCAGCAGTTTCCTAGGGTTACGTACGGAAGCTTTCTTT. Protein product: CASSFLGLRTEAFF.